Listed here is a single T cell receptor beta chain. Its cognate antigen is unknown. CDR3 length: 13 amino acids. Looked up from germline, CDR1 is MNHEY and CDR2 is SVGAGI. Trimming cost V 6 bases and J 6 bases; bases outside gene matches: 4. In the PCR, 60 Vbeta and 13 Jbeta primers were used. Using immunoSEQ multiplex PCR, the repertoire was profiled, and TCRdb retains in-frame clones only, with some absent. This sample has 120,000 or so clones; roughly 70% occur once, and the top ten carry around 4%. The data derive from a study of cytomegalovirus exposure and HLA in healthy donors. Broader study findings: As a later analysis revealed, most CMV-associated TCR beta chains appeared HLA-restricted. Many donors carried some public TCRs, although rarity characterized most TCR sequences. When a later analysis was performed, an Asian-associated ancestry cluster reportedly had fewer N-insertions than the roughly 730-donor mean.

The receptor was isolated from a man younger than 45 in good health and CMV-seronegative. The sample was PBMCs. The chain employs TRBV6-5 and TRBJ1-5, with 8 bases matching TRBD1. This CDR3 is CASSRGTGQPQHF. DNA for the CDR3: TGTGCCAGCAGCCGCGGGACAGGTCAGCCCCAGCATTTT.